The 9 T cell receptor beta chains below were found in one sample sequenced in a study of blood T cell repertoires in COVID-19. Repertoires were generated with immunoSEQ multiplex PCR, while TCRdb's copy carries only in-frame clones and drops some. This sample has about 170,000 clones, with around 80% found just once. Specimen: PBMCs or T cells enriched from blood (not recorded which). The receptors shown here come from a woman aged 45-65 years in a cohort exposed to, infected with or recovered from COVID-19 (not recorded which).

The chain recombines TRBV11-3 with TRBJ2-3; 7 bases align to TRBD1. V lost 2 bases and J lost 3; bases outside the gene matches: 5. The V gene's germline CDR1 is SGHNT and CDR2 YENEEA. This CDR3 has 15 amino acids. This chain's CDR3 is CASSLMGQTTDTQYF. The CDR3 DNA is TGTGCCAGCAGCTTAATGGGACAGACAACAGATACGCAGTATTTT.

The CDR3 protein is CASSSLSVNTEAFF. For the CDR3, the DNA is TGTGCCAGCAGCTCTCTATCGGTGAACACTGAAGCTTTCTTT. The chain links TRBV7-9 to TRBJ1-1, with no clear D. In germline, CDR1 is SEHNR, CDR2 FQNEAQ (reference sequence). The V end lost 4 bases, the J end lost 0 bases, and 9 bases lay between the germline ends. CDR3 length: 14 residues.

The CDR3 spells CASSPSPLEAQETQYF. For the CDR3, the DNA is TGTGCCAGCTCACCGTCCCCTCTGGAGGCCCAAGAGACCCAGTACTTC. This sequence joins TRBV18 and TRBJ2-5; D might be TRBD2 (5 bases). V lost 3 bases and J lost 1, with 15 bases in between. The CDR3 runs 16 residues. CDR1 and CDR2 from the germline V gene are KGHSH and LQKENI.

The chain employs TRBV11-3 and TRBJ2-1; 7 nucleotides align to TRBD2. The germline V gene has CDR1 SGHNT and CDR2 YENEEA. This CDR3 spans 15 amino acids. V was clipped by 1 base and J by 2 bases; unmatched bases: 2. The CDR3 bases are TGTGCCAGCAGCTTAGGACTAGCCGCCTACAATGAGCAGTTCTTC. Translating it yields CASSLGLAAYNEQFF.

The gene calls are TRBV5-5 and TRBJ2-1; 9 bases line up with TRBD2. V trimming: 0 bases; J trimming: 4 bases; junction bases outside the gene matches: 5. There are 16 residues in the CDR3. Germline CDR1 reads SGHKS; CDR2 reads YYEKEE (reference sequence). CDR3 nucleotides: TGTGCCAGCAGCTTGGAGACTAGCGGACCTTACAATGAGCAGTTCTTC. It yields the protein CASSLETSGPYNEQFF.

The J gene is TRBJ1-6, the V gene TRBV4-2, with a weak D call TRBD1 (5 bases). Germline values: CDR1 LGHNA, CDR2 YNFKEQ. Trimming removed 3 bases at V and 5 bases at J, with 20 bases between. The CDR3 has 18 amino acids. The CDR3 here is CASSQHNLLGGNNSPLHF. For the CDR3, the DNA is TGTGCCAGCAGCCAGCATAACCTCTTGGGGGGGAATAATTCACCCCTCCACTTT.

This chain connects TRBV9 to TRBJ1-2, with D perhaps TRBD1 (5 bases). The CDR3 consists of 15 residues. Per the germline V gene, CDR1 is SGDLS and CDR2 is YYNGEE. Trimming removed 2 bases at V and 0 bases at J, with 11 bases between. DNA for the CDR3: TGTGCCAGCAGCGTGTGGGAGGACACTAACTATGGCTACACCTTC. It translates to CASSVWEDTNYGYTF.

The chain carries TRBV2 and TRBJ2-7; 8 nucleotides align to TRBD2. Germline lookup yields CDR1 SNHLY and CDR2 FYNNEI. The CDR3 is 15 amino acids. The V gene end was trimmed by 1 base and the J gene end by 3 bases; junction bases not matched to a gene: 5. CDR3 nucleotides: TGTGCCAGCAGTGAAGGTTCGGGGGGGCTCTACGAGCAGTACTTC. Its protein product is CASSEGSGGLYEQYF.

This clone was observed a single time. The genes are TRBV28 and TRBJ1-2, with 7 bases that match TRBD1. The CDR3 sequence is 14 residues long. With V trimmed by 5 bases and J by 8 bases, 11 bases remained unmatched. Germline loops: CDR1 MDHEN, CDR2 SYDVKM. Written as DNA, the CDR3 is TGTGCCAGCAGTCCGACGACAGGGCTGGGAGGCTACACCTTC. It specifies CASSPTTGLGGYTF.